What follows are 10 T cell receptor beta chains derived from one specimen sequenced in a study of shared clonotypes between healthy human individuals. TCRdb's table, derived via immunoSEQ multiplex PCR, lists solely in-frame clones and lacks some. The data show about 1.1 million clones, about 80% seen once. Sequencing was done on a sample of memory CD4+ T cells from PBMCs. Documented subset: CD45RA-negative fraction. The source is a man aged 18 to 35 in good health. Some clones in this sample may be carry-over from other donors' samples.

V usage is TRBV7-2 and J usage is TRBJ2-5; TRBD2 matches at 10 bases. V trimming: 2 bases; J trimming: 0 bases; junction bases outside the gene matches: 6. The CDR3 contains 17 residues. Germline CDR1 reads SGHTA; CDR2 reads FQGNSA. This CDR3 is CASSLLGSGGYQETQYF. DNA for the CDR3: TGTGCCAGCAGCTTATTAGGTAGCGGGGGGTACCAAGAGACCCAGTACTTC. The full variable domain, rest sourced from reference TRBV7-2 and TRBJ2-5, is GAGVSQSPSNKVTEKGKDVELRCDPISGHTALYWYRQSLGQGLEFLIYFQGNSAPDKSGLPSDRFSAERTGGSVSTLTIQRTQQEDSAVYLCASSLLGSGGYQETQYFGPGTRLLVL.

The chain recombines TRBV5-4 with TRBJ2-5; 10 nucleotides align to TRBD1. The CDR3 consists of 16 residues. Unmatched junction bases numbered 12, after V lost 6 bases and J lost 4 bases. Germline V gene lookup returns CDR1 SGHNT and CDR2 YYREEE (reference sequence). The CDR3 here is CASNPGTGEGGETQYF. In DNA form, the CDR3 reads TGTGCCAGCAACCCCGGGACAGGGGAGGGCGGAGAGACCCAGTACTTC.

There are a few counts of this clone. The chain recombines TRBV10-1 with TRBJ1-1, with 7 bases identical to TRBD1. V was clipped by 6 bases and J by 4 bases; unmatched bases: 8. Germline assignment: CDR1 WNHNN and CDR2 SYGVQD (reference sequence). CDR3 length equals 14 residues. The CDR3 nucleotides read TGCGCCAGCAGCCCAAGCCCAGGGGGCACTGAAGCTTTCTTT. This translates into CASSPSPGGTEAFF.

This clone appeared a few times. The chain employs TRBV18 and TRBJ2-7; 9 bases line up with TRBD1. The V and J ends lost 6 bases and 3 bases, in that order; junction bases with no gene match: 12. Germline V gene lookup returns CDR1 KGHSH and CDR2 LQKENI. The CDR3 length is 16 residues. For the CDR3, the DNA is TGTGCCAGCTCGCAAATCACAGGGGGCCAGAACTACGAGCAGTACTTC. Translating it yields CASSQITGGQNYEQYF.

This clone was observed many times. The J gene is TRBJ1-2, the V gene TRBV12-5; 10 bases align to TRBD1. CDR1 LGHNT and CDR2 FRNRAP come from the germline V gene. This CDR3 spans 16 amino acids. Trimming took 4 bases from V and 5 from J; bases not matched to a gene: 10. The CDR3 sequence is CASGWSGQGIWYGYTF. CDR3 coding DNA: TGTGCTAGTGGTTGGTCGGGACAGGGGATTTGGTATGGCTACACCTTC.

This chain joins TRBV9 and TRBJ2-2; no firm D call. V lost 0 bases and J lost 5, with 8 bases in between. This CDR3 has 14 amino acids. Per germline, CDR1 SGDLS and CDR2 YYNGEE. The CDR3: CASSVVGQTGELFF. Written as DNA, the CDR3 is TGTGCCAGCAGCGTAGTTGGTCAAACCGGGGAGCTGTTTTTT.

The chain employs TRBV28 and TRBJ1-3; D not certain. CDR1 is MDHEN and CDR2 is SYDVKM in the germline V gene. The V gene lost 5 bases and the J gene lost 1 base, with 15 bases spanning the gap. CDR3 length equals 16 residues. DNA of the CDR3: TGTGCCAGCAGTGCATATAGACGGGGATCTGGAAACACCATATATTTT. It specifies CASSAYRRGSGNTIYF.

This chain links TRBV18 with TRBJ1-5, with D tentatively TRBD1 (5 bases). V was pared by 3 bases and J by 4 bases, with 13 bases between. Germline V lookup: CDR1 KGHSH, CDR2 LQKENI. This CDR3 contains 15 residues. The CDR3 DNA reads TGTGCCAGCTCACCTAGACAGCTCCAAAATCAGCCCCAGCATTTT. It codes for CASSPRQLQNQPQHF. Looking up the rest from reference TRBV18 and TRBJ1-5 gives the full variable domain: NAGVMQNPRHLVRRRGQEARLRCSPMKGHSHVYWYRQLPEEGLKFMVYLQKENIIDESGMPKERFSAEFPKEGPSILRIQQVVRGDSAAYFCASSPRQLQNQPQHFGDGTRLSIL.

For this clone: A far larger clone is one nucleotide away, so this likely arose from a read error. The chain employs TRBV7-9 and TRBJ2-3; TRBD1 aligns across 12 bases. This CDR3 is 15 amino acids long. Germline CDR1 reads SEHNR; CDR2 reads FQNEAQ (reference sequence). V lost 5 bases, J lost 4 bases, and 4 bases stayed unmatched. The CDR3: CASSTGTGGADTQYF. CDR3 nucleotide sequence: TGTGCCAGCAGCACCGGGACAGGGGGCGCAGATACGCAGTATTTT.

V and J are TRBV30 and TRBJ2-7; TRBD2 is a possible D gene (6 bases). The CDR3 runs 14 residues. CDR1 and CDR2 from the germline V gene are GTSNPN and SVGIG (reference sequence). V lost 4 bases and J lost 0, with 13 bases in between. The CDR3 is CAWKGLGSSYEQYF. CDR3 nucleotide sequence: TGTGCCTGGAAGGGACTGGGGAGCTCCTACGAGCAGTACTTC.